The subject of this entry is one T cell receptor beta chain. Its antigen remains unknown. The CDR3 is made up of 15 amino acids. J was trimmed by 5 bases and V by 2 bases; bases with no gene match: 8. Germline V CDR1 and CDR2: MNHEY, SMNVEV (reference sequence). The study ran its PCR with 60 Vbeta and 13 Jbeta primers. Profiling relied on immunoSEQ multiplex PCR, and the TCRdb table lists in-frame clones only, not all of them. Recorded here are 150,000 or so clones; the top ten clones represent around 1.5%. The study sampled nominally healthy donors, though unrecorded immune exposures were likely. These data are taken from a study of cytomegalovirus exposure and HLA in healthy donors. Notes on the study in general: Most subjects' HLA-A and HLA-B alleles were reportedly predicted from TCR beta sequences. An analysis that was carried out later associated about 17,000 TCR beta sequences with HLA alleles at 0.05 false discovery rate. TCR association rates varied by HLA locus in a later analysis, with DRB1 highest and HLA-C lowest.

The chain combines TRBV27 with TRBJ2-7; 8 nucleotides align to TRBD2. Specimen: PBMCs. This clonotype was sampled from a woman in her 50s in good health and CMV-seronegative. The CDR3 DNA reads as TGTGCCAGCAGTTTAAGGCTAGCGGGTGGCCACGAGCAGTACTTC. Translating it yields CASSLRLAGGHEQYF.